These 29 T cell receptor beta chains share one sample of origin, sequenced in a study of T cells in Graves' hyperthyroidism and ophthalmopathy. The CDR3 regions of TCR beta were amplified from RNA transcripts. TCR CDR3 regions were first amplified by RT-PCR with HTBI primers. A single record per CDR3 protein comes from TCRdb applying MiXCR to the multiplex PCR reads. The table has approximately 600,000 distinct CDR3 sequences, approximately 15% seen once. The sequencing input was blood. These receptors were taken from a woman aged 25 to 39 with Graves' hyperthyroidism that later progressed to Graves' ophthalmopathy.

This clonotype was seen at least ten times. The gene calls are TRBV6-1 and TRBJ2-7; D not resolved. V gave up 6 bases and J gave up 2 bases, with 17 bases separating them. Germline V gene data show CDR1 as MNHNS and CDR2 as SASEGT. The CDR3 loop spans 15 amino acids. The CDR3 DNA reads TGTGCCAGCAGGCCCCCCCCGGTAGGGACCTACGAGCAGTACTTC. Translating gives CASRPPPVGTYEQYF.

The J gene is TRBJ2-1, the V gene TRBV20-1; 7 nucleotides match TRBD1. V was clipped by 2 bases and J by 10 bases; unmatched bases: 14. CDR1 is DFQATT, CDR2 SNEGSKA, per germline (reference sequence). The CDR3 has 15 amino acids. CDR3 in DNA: TGCAGTGCTAGATCAGGGACAGCCCGAATAGGGGAGCAGTTCTTC. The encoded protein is CSARSGTARIGEQFF.

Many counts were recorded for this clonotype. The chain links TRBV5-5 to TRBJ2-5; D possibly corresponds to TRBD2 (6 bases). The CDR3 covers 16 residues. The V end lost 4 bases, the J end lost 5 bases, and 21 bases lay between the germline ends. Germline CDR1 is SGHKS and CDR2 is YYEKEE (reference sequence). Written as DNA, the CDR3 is TGTGCCAGCAGCGGCCGGATGGGACTCCGAACGGAGACCCAGTACTTC. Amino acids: CASSGRMGLRTETQYF.

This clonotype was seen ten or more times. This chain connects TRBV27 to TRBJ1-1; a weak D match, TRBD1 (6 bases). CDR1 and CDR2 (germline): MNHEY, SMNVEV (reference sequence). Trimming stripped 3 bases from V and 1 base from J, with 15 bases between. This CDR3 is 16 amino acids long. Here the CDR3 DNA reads TGTGCCAGCAGTTTGGTGGGGGGCGCGTCGAACACTGAAGCTTTCTTT. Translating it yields CASSLVGGASNTEAFF.

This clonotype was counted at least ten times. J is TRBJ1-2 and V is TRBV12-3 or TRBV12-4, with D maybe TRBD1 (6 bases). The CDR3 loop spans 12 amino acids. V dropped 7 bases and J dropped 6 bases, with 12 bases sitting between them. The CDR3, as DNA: TGTGCCAGCACTACCAGGGGTCATGGCTACACCTTC. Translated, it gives CASTTRGHGYTF.

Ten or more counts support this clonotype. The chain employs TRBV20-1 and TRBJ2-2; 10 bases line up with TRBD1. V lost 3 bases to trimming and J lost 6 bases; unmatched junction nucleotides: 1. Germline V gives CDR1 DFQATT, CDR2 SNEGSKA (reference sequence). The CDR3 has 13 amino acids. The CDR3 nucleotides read TGCAGTGCTAGGGACAGGGGGGCCGGGGAGCTGTTTTTT. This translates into CSARDRGAGELFF.

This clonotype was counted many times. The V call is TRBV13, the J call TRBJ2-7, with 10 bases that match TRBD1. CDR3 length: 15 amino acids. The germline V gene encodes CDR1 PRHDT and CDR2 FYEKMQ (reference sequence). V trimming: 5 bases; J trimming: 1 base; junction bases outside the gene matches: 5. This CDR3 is CASSPPDRGSYEQYF. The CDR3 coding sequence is TGTGCCAGCAGCCCTCCGGACAGGGGGTCCTACGAGCAGTACTTC.

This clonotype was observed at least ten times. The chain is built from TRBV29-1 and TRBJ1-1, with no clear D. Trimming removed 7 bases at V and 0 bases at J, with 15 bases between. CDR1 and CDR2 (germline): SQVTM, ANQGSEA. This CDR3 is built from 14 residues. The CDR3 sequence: CSANSVSMNTEAFF. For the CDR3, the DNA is TGCAGCGCGAACAGCGTCTCCATGAACACTGAAGCTTTCTTT.

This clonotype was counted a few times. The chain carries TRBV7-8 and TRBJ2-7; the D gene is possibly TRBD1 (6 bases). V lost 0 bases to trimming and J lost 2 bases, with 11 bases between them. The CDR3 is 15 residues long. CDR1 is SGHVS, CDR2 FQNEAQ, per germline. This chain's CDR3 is CASSLAGHPTYEQYF. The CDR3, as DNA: TGTGCCAGCAGCTTAGCGGGACACCCTACCTACGAGCAGTACTTC.

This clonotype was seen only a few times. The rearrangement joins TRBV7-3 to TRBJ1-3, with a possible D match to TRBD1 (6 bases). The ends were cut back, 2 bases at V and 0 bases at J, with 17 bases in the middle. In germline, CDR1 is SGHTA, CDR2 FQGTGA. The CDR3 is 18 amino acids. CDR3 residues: CASSLAGQGTLSGNTIYF. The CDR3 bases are TGTGCCAGCAGCTTAGCGGGACAAGGAACACTCTCTGGAAACACCATATATTTT.

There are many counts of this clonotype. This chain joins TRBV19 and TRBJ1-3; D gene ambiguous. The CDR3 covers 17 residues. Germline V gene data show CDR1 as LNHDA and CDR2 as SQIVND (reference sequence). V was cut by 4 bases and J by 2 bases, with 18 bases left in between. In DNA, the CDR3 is TGTGCCAGTAGTAGGGGTAGACCAGGACTAGCTGGAAACACCATATATTTT. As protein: CASSRGRPGLAGNTIYF. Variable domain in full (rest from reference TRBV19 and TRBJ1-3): DGGITQSPKYLFRKEGQNVTLSCEQNLNHDAMYWYRQDPGQGLRLIYYSQIVNDFQKGDIAEGYSVSREKKESFPLTVTSAQKNPTAFYLCASSRGRPGLAGNTIYFGEGSWLTVV.

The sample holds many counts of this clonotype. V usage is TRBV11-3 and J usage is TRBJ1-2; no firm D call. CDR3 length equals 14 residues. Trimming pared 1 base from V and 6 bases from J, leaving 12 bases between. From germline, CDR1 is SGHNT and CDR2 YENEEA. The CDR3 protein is CASSLGPVLDGYTF. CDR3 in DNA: TGTGCCAGCAGCTTAGGGCCAGTGTTAGATGGCTACACCTTC. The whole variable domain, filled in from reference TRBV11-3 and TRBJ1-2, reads EAGVVQSPRYKIIEKKQPVAFWCNPISGHNTLYWYLQNLGQGPELLIRYENEEAVDDSQLPKDRFSAERLKGVDSTLKIQPAELGDSAVYLCASSLGPVLDGYTFGSGTRLTVV.

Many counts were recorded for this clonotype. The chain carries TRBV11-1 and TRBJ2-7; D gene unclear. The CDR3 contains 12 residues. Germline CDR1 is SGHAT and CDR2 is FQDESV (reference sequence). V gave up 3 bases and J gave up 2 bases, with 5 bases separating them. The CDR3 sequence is CASSFNTYEQYF. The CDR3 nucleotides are TGTGCCAGCAGCTTCAATACCTACGAGCAGTACTTC.

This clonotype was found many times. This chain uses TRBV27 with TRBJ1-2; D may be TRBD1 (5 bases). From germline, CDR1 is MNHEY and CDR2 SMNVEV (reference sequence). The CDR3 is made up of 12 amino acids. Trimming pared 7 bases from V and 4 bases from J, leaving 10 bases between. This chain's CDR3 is CASKGMAYGYTF. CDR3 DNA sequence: TGTGCCAGCAAGGGGATGGCCTATGGCTACACCTTC.

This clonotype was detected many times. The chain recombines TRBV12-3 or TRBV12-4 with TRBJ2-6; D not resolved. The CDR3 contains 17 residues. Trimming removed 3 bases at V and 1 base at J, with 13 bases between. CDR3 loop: CASSLRGFGSGANVLTF. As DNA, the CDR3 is TGTGCCAGCAGTTTGCGCGGCTTCGGGTCTGGGGCCAACGTCCTGACTTTC.

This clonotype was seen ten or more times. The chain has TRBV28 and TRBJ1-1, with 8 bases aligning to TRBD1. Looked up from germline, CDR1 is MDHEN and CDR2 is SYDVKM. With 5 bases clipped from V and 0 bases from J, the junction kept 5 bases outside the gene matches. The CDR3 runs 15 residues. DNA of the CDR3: TGTGCCAGCAGTCCTCGGACAGGGCTGAACACTGAAGCTTTCTTT. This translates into CASSPRTGLNTEAFF.

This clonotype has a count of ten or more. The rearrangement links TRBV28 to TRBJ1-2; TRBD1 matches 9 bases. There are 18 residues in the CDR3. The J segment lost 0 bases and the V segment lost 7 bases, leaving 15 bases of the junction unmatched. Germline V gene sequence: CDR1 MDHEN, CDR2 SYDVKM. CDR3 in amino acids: CASNGIRDRVKANYGYTF. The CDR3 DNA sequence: TGTGCCAGCAATGGTATCCGGGACAGGGTAAAGGCTAACTATGGCTACACCTTC.

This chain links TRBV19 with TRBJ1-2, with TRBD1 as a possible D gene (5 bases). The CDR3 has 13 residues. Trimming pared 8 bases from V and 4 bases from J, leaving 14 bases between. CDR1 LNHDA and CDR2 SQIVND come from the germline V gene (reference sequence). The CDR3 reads CASCQTGGYGYTF. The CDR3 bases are TGTGCCAGTTGCCAAACAGGCGGCTATGGCTACACCTTC.

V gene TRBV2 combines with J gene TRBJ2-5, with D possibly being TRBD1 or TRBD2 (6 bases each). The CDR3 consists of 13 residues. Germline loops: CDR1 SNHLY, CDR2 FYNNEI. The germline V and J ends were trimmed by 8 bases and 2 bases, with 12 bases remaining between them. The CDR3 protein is CASAGTIQETQYF. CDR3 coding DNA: TGTGCCAGCGCGGGGACAATACAAGAGACCCAGTACTTC. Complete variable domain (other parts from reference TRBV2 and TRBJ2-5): EPEVTQTPSHQVTQMGQEVILRCVPISNHLYFYWYRQILGQKVEFLVSFYNNEISEKSEIFDDQFSVERPDGSNFTLKIRSTKLEDSAMYFCASAGTIQETQYFGPGTRLLVL.

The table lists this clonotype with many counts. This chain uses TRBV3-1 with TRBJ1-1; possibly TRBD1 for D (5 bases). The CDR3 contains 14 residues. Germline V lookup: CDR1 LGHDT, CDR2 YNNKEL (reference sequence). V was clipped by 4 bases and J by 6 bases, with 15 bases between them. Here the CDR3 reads CASSRTGATAEAFF. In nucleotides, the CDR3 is TGTGCCAGCAGCCGAACCGGGGCCACGGCTGAAGCTTTCTTT.

The CDR3, as DNA: TGTGCCAGCAGCTATTTAAGGGAGGAAAAACTGTTTTTT. It specifies CASSYLREEKLFF. This rearrangement joins TRBV6-1 to TRBJ1-4, with no clear D. The CDR3 length is 13 residues. V lost 6 bases and J lost 8, with 13 bases in between. CDR1 is MNHNS, CDR2 SASEGT, per germline.

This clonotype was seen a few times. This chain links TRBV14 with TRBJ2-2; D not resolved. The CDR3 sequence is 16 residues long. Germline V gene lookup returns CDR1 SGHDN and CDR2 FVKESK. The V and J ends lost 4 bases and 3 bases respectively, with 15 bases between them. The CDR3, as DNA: TGTGCCAGCAGCCCCTACAATGGCCCCGACACCGGGGAGCTGTTTTTT. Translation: CASSPYNGPDTGELFF.

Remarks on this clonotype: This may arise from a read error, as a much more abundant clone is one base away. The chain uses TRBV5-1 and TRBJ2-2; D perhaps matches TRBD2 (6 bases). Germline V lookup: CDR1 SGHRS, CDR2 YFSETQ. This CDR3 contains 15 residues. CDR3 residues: CASALALLGTGGLFF. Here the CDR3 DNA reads TGCGCCAGCGCCTTGGCTCTCCTGGGGACCGGGGGGCTGTTTTTT.

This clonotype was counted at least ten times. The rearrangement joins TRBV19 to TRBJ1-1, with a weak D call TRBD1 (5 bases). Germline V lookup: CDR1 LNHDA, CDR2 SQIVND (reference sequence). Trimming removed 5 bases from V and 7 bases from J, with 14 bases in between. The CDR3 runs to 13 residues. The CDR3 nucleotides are TGTGCCAGTAGTCCCCGACAGCGCTATGAAGCTTTCTTT. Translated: CASSPRQRYEAFF.

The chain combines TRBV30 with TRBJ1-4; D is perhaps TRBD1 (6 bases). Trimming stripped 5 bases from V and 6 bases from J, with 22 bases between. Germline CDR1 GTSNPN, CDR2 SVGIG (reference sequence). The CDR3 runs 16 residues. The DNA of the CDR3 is TGTGCCTGGGATCGAGGGGGGATCTTCGCATATGAAAAACTGTTTTTT. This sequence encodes CAWDRGGIFAYEKLFF. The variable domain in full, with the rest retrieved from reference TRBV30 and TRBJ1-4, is SQTIHQWPATLVQPVGSPLSLECTVEGTSNPNLYWYRQAAGRGLQLLFYSVGIGQISSEVPQNLSASRPQDRQFILSSKKLLLSDSGFYLCAWDRGGIFAYEKLFFGSGTQLSVL.

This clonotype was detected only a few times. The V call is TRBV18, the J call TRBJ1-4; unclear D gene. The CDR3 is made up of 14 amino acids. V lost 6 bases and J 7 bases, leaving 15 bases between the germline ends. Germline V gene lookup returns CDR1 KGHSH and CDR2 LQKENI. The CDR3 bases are TGTGCCAGCTCGTCTAAGGAATATAGTGAAAAACTGTTTTTT. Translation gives CASSSKEYSEKLFF.

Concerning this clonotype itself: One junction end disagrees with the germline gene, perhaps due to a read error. The CDR3 DNA reads as TGTGCCACCAGTCCCCGCCTGCGAGACAATGAGCAGCTCTTC. Amino acid sequence: CATSPRLRDNEQLF. The chain couples TRBV24-1 to TRBJ2-1; D gene unclear. This CDR3 is built from 14 residues. Germline-derived CDR1 and CDR2 are KGHDR and SFDVKD.

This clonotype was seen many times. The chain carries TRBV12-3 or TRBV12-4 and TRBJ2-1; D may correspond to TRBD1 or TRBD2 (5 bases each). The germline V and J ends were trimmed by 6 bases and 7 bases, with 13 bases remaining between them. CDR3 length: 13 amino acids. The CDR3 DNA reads TGTGCCAGCAGCCCTTCGTGGGGGAATGAGCAGTTCTTC. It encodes CASSPSWGNEQFF.

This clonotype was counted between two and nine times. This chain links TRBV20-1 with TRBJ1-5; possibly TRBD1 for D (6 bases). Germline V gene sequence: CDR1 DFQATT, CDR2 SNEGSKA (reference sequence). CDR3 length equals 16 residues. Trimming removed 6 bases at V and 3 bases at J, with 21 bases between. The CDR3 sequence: CSAPPAQGQVNQPQHF. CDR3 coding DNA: TGCAGTGCCCCCCCAGCGCAGGGACAAGTCAATCAGCCCCAGCATTTT.